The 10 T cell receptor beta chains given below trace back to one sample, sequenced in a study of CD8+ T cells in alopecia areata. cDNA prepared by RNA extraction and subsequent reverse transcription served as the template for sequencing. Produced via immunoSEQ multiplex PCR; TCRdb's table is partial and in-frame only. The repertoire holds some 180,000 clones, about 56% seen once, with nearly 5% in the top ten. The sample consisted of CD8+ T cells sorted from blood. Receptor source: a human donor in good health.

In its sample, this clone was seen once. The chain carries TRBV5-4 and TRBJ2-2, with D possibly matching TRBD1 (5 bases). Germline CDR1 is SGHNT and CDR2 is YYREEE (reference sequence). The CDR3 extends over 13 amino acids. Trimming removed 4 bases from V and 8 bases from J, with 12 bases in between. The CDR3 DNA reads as TGTGCCAGCAGCACGGCCCCAGGGGGGGAGCTGTTTTTT. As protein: CASSTAPGGELFF. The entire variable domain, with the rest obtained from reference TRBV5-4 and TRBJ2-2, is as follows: ETGVTQSPTHLIKTRGQQVTLRCSSQSGHNTVSWYQQALGQGPQFIFQYYREEENGRGNFPPRFSGLQFPNYSSELNVNALELDDSALYLCASSTAPGGELFFGEGSRLTVL.

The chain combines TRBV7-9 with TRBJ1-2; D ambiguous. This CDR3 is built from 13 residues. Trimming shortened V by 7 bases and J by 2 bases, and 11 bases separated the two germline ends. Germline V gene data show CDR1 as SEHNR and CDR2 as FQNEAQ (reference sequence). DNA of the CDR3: TGTGCCAGCAAGGACGGCAGAAACTATGGCTACACCTTC. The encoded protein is CASKDGRNYGYTF.

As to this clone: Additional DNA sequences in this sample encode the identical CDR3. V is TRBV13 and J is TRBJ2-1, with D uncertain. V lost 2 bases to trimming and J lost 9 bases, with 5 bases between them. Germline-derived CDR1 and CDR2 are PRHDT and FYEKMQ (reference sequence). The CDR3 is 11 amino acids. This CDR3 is CASSLTGEQFF. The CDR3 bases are TGTGCCAGCAGCTTAACCGGTGAGCAGTTCTTC.

The CDR3 sequence is CARLAGGSQETQYF. The DNA for the CDR3 is TGTGCCAGATTAGCGGGGGGTTCCCAAGAGACCCAGTACTTC. The chain has TRBV6-4 and TRBJ2-5, with TRBD2 matching 10 bases. V shed 9 bases and J 1 base; nucleotides not matched to a gene: 5. There are 14 residues in the CDR3. From germline, CDR1 is MRHNA and CDR2 SNTAGT.

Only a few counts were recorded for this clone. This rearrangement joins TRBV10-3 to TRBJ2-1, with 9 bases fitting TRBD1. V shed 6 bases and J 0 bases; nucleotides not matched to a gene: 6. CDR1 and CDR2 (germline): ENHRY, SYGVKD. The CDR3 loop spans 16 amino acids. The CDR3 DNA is TGTGCCATCAGGGGGGACAGGGCGAGCTCCTACAATGAGCAGTTCTTC. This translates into CAIRGDRASSYNEQFF.

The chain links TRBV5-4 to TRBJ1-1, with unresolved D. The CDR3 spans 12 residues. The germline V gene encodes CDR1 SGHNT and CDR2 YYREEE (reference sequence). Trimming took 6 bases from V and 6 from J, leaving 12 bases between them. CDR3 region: CASKTGGAEAFF. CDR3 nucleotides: TGTGCCAGCAAAACGGGAGGCGCTGAAGCTTTCTTT. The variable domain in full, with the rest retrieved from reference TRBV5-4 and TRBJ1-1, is ETGVTQSPTHLIKTRGQQVTLRCSSQSGHNTVSWYQQALGQGPQFIFQYYREEENGRGNFPPRFSGLQFPNYSSELNVNALELDDSALYLCASKTGGAEAFFGQGTRLTVV.

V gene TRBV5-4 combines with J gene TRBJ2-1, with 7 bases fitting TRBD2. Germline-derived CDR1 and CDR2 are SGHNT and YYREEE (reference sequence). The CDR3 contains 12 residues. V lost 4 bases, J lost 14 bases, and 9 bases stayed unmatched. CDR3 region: CASSPLGGIEFF. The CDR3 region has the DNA TGTGCCAGCAGCCCGTTGGGGGGGATTGAGTTCTTC. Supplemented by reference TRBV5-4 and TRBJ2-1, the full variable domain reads ETGVTQSPTHLIKTRGQQVTLRCSSQSGHNTVSWYQQALGQGPQFIFQYYREEENGRGNFPPRFSGLQFPNYSSELNVNALELDDSALYLCASSPLGGIEFFGPGTRLTVL.

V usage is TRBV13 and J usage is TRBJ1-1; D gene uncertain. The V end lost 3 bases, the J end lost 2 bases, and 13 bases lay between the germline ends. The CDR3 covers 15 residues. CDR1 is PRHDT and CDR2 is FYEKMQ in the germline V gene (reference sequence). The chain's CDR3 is CASSFLPGTNTEAFF. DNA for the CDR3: TGTGCCAGCAGCTTCCTCCCGGGAACCAACACTGAAGCTTTCTTT.

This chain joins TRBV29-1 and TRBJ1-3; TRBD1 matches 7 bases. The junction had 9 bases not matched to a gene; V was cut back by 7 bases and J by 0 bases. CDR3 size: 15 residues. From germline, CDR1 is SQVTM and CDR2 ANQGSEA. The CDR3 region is CSGTGTESSGNTIYF. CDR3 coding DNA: TGCAGCGGTACCGGGACAGAAAGCTCTGGAAACACCATATATTTT.

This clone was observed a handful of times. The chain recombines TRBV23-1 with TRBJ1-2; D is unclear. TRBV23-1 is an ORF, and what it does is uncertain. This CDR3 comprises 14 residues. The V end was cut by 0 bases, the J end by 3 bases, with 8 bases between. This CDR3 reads CASSQSSFDYGYTF. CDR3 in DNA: TGCGCCAGCAGTCAATCGTCGTTCGACTATGGCTACACCTTC.